This T cell receptor (beta chain) was captured by sequencing in a study of cytomegalovirus exposure and HLA in healthy donors. The V segment lost 1 base and the J segment 2 bases; nucleotides outside the gene matches: 5. The CDR3 extends over 17 amino acids. CDR1 and CDR2 from the germline V gene are SGHVS and FNYEAQ. PCR amplification relied on 60 Vbeta primers (plus 13 Jbeta primers). Clones were read by immunoSEQ multiplex PCR, and TCRdb kept only the in-frame ones, dropping some. The ten top clones account for approximately 0.8%, within a sample of 150,000 to 200,000 clones. The rearrangement links TRBV7-6 to TRBJ2-2; 9 positions match TRBD1. This TCR was recovered from a woman younger than 30 in good health and CMV-seropositive. The sample taken for sequencing was PBMCs. The CDR3, as DNA: TGTGCCAGCAGCTTAGGGGGACAGGGATTTAACACCGGGGAGCTGTTTTTT. Translating gives CASSLGGQGFNTGELFF.